A single T cell receptor (beta chain) is shown here with its context. Its antigen remains unknown. This specimen comes from a study of cytomegalovirus exposure and HLA in healthy donors. Study results and caveats: The study found most TCR sequences rare, yet found some public TCRs in many donors. The authors later found TCR association rates varying by HLA locus, with DRB1 most and HLA-C fewest.

Amplification used 60 Vbeta primers and 13 Jbeta primers. Data came from immunoSEQ multiplex PCR; TCRdb stores just in-frame clones and leaves some out. The sample shows some 50,000 clones, and approximately 1% sits with its ten largest clones. Sequenced material: PBMCs. The TCR comes from a woman between 40 and 55 years old in good health and CMV-seronegative.

Here the CDR3 reads CASRTSGTEAFF. In DNA, the CDR3 is TGTGCCAGCAGAACTTCGGGTACTGAAGCTTTCTTT. The rearrangement links TRBV6-5 to TRBJ1-1; D call uncertain. There are 12 residues in the CDR3. The germline gives CDR1 MNHEY, CDR2 SVGAGI. The V end lost 6 bases, the J end lost 5 bases, and 10 bases lay between the germline ends.